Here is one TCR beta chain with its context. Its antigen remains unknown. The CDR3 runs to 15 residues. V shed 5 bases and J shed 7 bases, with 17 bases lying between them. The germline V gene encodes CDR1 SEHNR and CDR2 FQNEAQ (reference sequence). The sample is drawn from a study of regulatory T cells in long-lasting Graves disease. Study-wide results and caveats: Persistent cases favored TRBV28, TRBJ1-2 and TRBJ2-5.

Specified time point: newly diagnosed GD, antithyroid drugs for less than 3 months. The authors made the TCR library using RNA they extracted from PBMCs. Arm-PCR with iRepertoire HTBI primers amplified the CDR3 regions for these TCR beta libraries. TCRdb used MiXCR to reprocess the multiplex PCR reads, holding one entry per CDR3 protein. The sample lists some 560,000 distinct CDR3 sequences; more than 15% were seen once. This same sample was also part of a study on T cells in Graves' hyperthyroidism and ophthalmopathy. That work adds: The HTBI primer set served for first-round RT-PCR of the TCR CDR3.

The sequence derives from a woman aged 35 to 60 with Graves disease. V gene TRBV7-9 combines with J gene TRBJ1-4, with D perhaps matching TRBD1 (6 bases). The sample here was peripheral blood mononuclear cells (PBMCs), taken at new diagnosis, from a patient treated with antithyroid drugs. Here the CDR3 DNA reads TGTGCCAGCAGCCCAGAGGGGGGGGCAAGTGAAAAACTGTTTTTT. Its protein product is CASSPEGGASEKLFF.